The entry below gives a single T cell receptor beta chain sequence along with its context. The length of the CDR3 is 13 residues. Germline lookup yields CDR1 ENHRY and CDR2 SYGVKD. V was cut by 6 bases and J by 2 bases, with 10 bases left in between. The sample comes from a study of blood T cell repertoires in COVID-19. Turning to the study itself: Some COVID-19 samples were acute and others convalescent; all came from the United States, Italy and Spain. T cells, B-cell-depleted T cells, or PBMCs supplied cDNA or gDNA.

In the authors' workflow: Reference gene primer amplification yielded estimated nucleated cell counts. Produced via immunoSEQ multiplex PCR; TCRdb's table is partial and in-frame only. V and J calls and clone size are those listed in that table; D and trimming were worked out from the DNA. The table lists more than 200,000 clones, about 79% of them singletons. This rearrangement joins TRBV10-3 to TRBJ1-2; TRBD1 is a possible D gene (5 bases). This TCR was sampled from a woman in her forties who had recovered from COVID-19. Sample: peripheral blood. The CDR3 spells CAISFGGNYGYTF. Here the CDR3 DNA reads TGTGCCATCAGCTTCGGGGGGAACTATGGCTACACCTTC.